This T cell receptor (beta chain) originates from a study of T-cell reconstitution after alpha-beta-depleted transplantation in children. TCRbeta library construction was performed incorporating unique molecular identifiers. One entry per CDR3 protein, called by TCRdb with MiXCR from the PCR reads. The sample gives some 600,000 distinct CDR3 sequences, roughly 13% of which show up once; 2.2% is in the top ten. Study results and caveats: Approximately two months post-transplant, alpha-beta T cells reportedly originated from several hundred expanded graft clones.

For this clonotype: Its antigen is not known. The limits of the CDR3 on the DNA are not certain, so only TCRdb's listed CDR3 is given.

Counting both end residues, the CDR3 totals 14 amino acids. CDR1 is MNHEY, CDR2 SVGAGI, per germline. The sequencing used PBMCs, mostly from graft donor cells, collected 360 days after TCRalphabeta/CD19-depleted stem cell transplant. J is TRBJ2-7 and V is TRBV6-5; the table's D call, TRBD1, was not checked against the DNA. This TCR came from a male patient between 10 and 17 years old who had a stem cell transplant for acute myeloid leukemia, so the T cells may come from the graft donor. This chain's CDR3 is CASSFGQGSYERYF.